This T cell receptor beta chain was sequenced for a study of cytomegalovirus exposure and HLA in healthy donors. General study points: Most TCR sequences were seen very rarely across donors, but some public TCRs occurred in many.

Germline V gene data show CDR1 as WNHNN and CDR2 as SYGVQD (reference sequence). Between the trimmed V and J ends, which lost 7 bases and 4 bases, there was a span of 13 bases. This CDR3 is built from 13 residues. Amplification used 60 Vbeta primers and 13 Jbeta primers. TCRdb keeps only in-frame clones here, not all; method: immunoSEQ multiplex PCR. In the table there are 92,000 or so clones, around three fifths of which are singletons. To note about this clone: Its antigen is undetermined.

This clonotype was obtained from a woman in her 50s in good health and CMV-seropositive. The sample comprised PBMCs. The rearrangement uses TRBV10-1 and TRBJ1-2, with no clear D. The DNA for the CDR3 is TGCGCCAGCAAGGTTCGGGTTGGCTATGGCTACACCTTC. Its protein is CASKVRVGYGYTF.